This T cell receptor (beta chain) was identified in a study of shared clonotypes between healthy human individuals. On the study more broadly: Samples came from a couple of female and three male donors aged 18 to 49. Findings of the study overall: There were few donors, and this limited the genetic and exposure-history diversity represented.

Assay execution took place at the deep level. Genomic DNA belonging to each subset was distributed in equal measure over several immunoSEQ plates. Produced via immunoSEQ multiplex PCR; TCRdb's table is partial and in-frame only. The sample yields fewer than 600,000 clones, 79% seen once. Germline trimming cut 4 bases from V and 0 bases from J; bases unmatched to any gene: 5. In germline, CDR1 is GTSNPN, CDR2 SVGIG (reference sequence). The CDR3 totals 14 residues. This clone showed up just once. Its antigen remains unknown. The sample consisted of PBMCs. The TCR comes from a woman in her 40s in good health. Some clones in this sample may be carry-over from other donors' samples. The rearrangement joins TRBV30 to TRBJ2-7; 8 bases are shared with TRBD2. The CDR3, as DNA: TGTGCCTGGACTGCCGGGACTAGCTCCTACGAGCAGTACTTC. Translating it yields CAWTAGTSSYEQYF.